This TCR beta chain appears in the sequencing data of a study of technical replicates of blood from a few donors. Trimming removed 5 bases from V and 0 bases from J, with 15 bases in between. CDR3 length equals 16 residues. Germline CDR1 is LNHDA and CDR2 is SQIVND (reference sequence). Clones were sequenced by immunoSEQ multiplex PCR, and TCRdb holds only the in-frame ones, with some missing. The data show tens of thousands of clones, with 95% to 98% seen just once and roughly 0.16% held by the top ten. The clonotype comes from a human donor in good health. The sample consisted of T cells isolated from PBMCs. The chain couples TRBV19 to TRBJ2-3; a possible D gene is TRBD2 (5 bases). The CDR3 protein is CASSPRPGSSTDTQYF. The CDR3 bases are TGTGCCAGTAGTCCCCGTCCGGGGTCTAGCACAGATACGCAGTATTTT.